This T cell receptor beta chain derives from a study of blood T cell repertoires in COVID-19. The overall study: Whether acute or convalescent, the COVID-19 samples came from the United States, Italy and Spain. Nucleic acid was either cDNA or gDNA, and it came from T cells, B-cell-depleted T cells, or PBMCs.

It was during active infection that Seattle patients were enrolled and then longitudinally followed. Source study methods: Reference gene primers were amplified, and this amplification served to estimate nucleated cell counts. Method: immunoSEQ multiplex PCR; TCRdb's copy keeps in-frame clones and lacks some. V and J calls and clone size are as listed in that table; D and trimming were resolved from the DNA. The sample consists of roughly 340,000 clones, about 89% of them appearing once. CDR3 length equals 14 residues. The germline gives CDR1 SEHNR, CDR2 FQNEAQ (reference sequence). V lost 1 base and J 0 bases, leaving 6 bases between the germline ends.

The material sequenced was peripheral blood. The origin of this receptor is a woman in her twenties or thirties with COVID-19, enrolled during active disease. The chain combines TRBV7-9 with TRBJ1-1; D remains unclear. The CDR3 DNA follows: TGTGCCAGCAGCTTAGACACCATGAACACTGAAGCTTTCTTT. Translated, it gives CASSLDTMNTEAFF.